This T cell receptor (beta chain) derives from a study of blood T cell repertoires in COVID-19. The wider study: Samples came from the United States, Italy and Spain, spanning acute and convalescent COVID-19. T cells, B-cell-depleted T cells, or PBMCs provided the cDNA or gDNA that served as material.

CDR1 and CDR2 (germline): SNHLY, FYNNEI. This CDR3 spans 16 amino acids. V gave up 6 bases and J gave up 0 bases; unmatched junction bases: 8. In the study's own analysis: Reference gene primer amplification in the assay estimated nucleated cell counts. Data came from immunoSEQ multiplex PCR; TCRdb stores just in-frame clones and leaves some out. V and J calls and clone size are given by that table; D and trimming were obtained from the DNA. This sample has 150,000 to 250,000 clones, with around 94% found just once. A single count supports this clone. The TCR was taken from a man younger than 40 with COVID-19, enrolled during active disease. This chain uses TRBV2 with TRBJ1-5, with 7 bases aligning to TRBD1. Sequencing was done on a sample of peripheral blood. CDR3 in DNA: TGTGCCAGCAGGGGACGGGACAGCTATAGCAATCAGCCCCAGCATTTT. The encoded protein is CASRGRDSYSNQPQHF. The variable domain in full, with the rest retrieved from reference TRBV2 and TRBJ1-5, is EPEVTQTPSHQVTQMGQEVILRCVPISNHLYFYWYRQILGQKVEFLVSFYNNEISEKSEIFDDQFSVERPDGSNFTLKIRSTKLEDSAMYFCASRGRDSYSNQPQHFGDGTRLSIL.